The 8 T cell receptor beta chains given below trace back to one sample, sequenced in a study of prognosis after radiotherapy for stage I lung cancer. From genomic DNA, two-round multiplex PCR was used to amplify TCR beta CDR3. First-round PCR, the initial amplification, used primers specific to each TRBV and TRBJ gene. TCRdb passed the multiplex PCR reads through MiXCR, listing each CDR3 protein once. Among tens of thousands of distinct CDR3 sequences listed, roughly 40% were seen once. The material sequenced was PBMCs, taken before or after stereotactic body radiation therapy (not recorded which). Source of these receptors: a donor over 45 with non-small cell lung cancer.

As for this clonotype: A far larger clone differs by one base, so this is likely a read error. The J gene is TRBJ2-4, the V gene TRBV12-3 or TRBV12-4, with D possibly TRBD1 on 6 matching bases. The J call is uncertain, as TRBJ2-5 better fits the DNA end. The CDR3 contains 14 residues. The CDR3, as DNA: TGTGCCAGCAGGGGGAGTTGGGGGCTAGAGACCCAGTACTTC. Its translation: CASRGSWGLETQYF.

Of note for this clonotype: A far bigger clonotype differs at one base, so this is likely a read error. The chain recombines TRBV12-3 or TRBV12-4 with TRBJ2-3; 12 bases match TRBD2. J lost 4 bases, V lost 6 bases, and 5 bases had no gene match. There are 15 residues in the CDR3. The CDR3 is CASRKTSGSADTQYF. CDR3 bases: TGTGCCAGCAGAAAGACTAGCGGGAGCGCAGATACGCAGTATTTT.

This clonotype was detected only a few times. The chain joins TRBV5-1 to TRBJ2-3; D not resolved. In germline, CDR1 is SGHRS, CDR2 YFSETQ. The CDR3 is 16 amino acids. The germline V and J ends were trimmed by 0 bases and 1 base, with 12 bases remaining between them. This CDR3 reads CASSLGWSAGTDTQYF. Written as DNA, the CDR3 is TGCGCCAGCAGCTTGGGTTGGTCCGCGGGCACAGATACGCAGTATTTT.

This clonotype was recorded many times. J is TRBJ2-1 and V is TRBV27, with 8 positions matching TRBD1. The CDR3 is 16 residues long. The ends lost 5 bases at V and 0 bases at J; junction bases unmatched: 6. The germline gives CDR1 MNHEY, CDR2 SMNVEV (reference sequence). CDR3 loop: CASSARTGSSYNEQFF. In DNA form, the CDR3 reads TGTGCCAGCAGTGCCAGGACAGGGAGCTCCTACAATGAGCAGTTCTTC.

This clonotype is medium-sized in the sample. V usage is TRBV5-1 and J usage is TRBJ2-2; 10 nucleotides align to TRBD1. The J segment lost 5 bases and the V segment lost 4 bases, leaving 5 bases of the junction unmatched. CDR1 is SGHRS and CDR2 is YFSETQ in the germline V gene. The CDR3 is 15 residues long. The CDR3 is CASSPGTGVTGELFF. The CDR3 DNA follows: TGCGCCAGCAGCCCCGGGACAGGGGTAACCGGGGAGCTGTTTTTT. Together with reference TRBV5-1 and TRBJ2-2, the CDR3 gives the full variable domain: KAGVTQTPRYLIKTRGQQVTLSCSPISGHRSVSWYQQTPGQGLQFLFEYFSETQRNKGNFPGRFSGRQFSNSRSEMNVSTLELGDSALYLCASSPGTGVTGELFFGEGSRLTVL.

With respect to this clonotype: This may come from a read error, since a much larger clone is one base off. This chain links TRBV7-6 with TRBJ2-7; D gene unclear. The length of the CDR3 is 14 residues. V lost 1 base and J 7 bases, leaving 14 bases between the germline ends. Germline V gives CDR1 SGHVS, CDR2 FNYEAQ. CDR3 amino acids: CASSLGPIAREQYF. The CDR3 DNA follows: TGTGCCAGCAGCTTAGGCCCGATTGCTCGGGAGCAGTACTTC.

This clonotype has more than one count but fewer than ten. A read error likely explains this, since a far larger clone differs by one base. This chain uses TRBV6-2 or TRBV6-3 with TRBJ1-1; D ambiguous. The CDR3 extends over 12 amino acids. Trimming took 7 bases from V and 4 from J, leaving 10 bases between them. Germline CDR1 is MNHEY and CDR2 is SVGEGT. CDR3 coding DNA: TGTGCCAGCATGCACCAAGGCACTGAAGCTTTCTTT. It encodes CASMHQGTEAFF.

Judged by abundance, this clonotype is medium-sized. This chain links TRBV6-1 with TRBJ2-3; 8 nucleotides align to TRBD2. Germline assignment: CDR1 MNHNS and CDR2 SASEGT. The CDR3 length is 15 residues. The trim removed 5 bases at V and 3 bases at J, leaving 7 bases unmatched. CDR3 nucleotide sequence: TGTGCCAGCAGTAAGTCGCGGGAGGCGACAGATACGCAGTATTTT. As protein: CASSKSREATDTQYF.